These T cell receptor beta chains were read from a single sample in a study of Graves' ophthalmopathy and Graves' hyperthyroidism. TCRdb re-called the multiplex PCR reads with MiXCR, one entry per CDR3 protein. This table holds about 210,000 distinct CDR3 sequences, roughly 29% found once. Sequenced: peripheral blood. The source is a man in his fifties or sixties with Graves' ophthalmopathy. The CDR3 runs from the conserved cysteine through the conserved F or W. A D gene is named only where the DNA matches it firmly. Size values are once, few and many counts, or a class for expanded clones, and some rows have none.

size: few; V: TRBV19; J: TRBJ1-1; D: TRBD1; DNA: TGTGCCAGTAGGCCAGGGGGCGCGTCGAACACTGAAGCTTTCTTT; CDR3: CASRPGGASNTEAFF
size: many; V: TRBV9; J: TRBJ2-2; D: NA; DNA: TGTGCCAGCAGAGCGGACCAGAACACCGGGGAGCTGTTTTTT; CDR3: CASRADQNTGELFF
size: NA; V: TRBV19; J: TRBJ2-5; D: NA; DNA: TGTGCCAGTAGTAGGAGGGACAGCCAAGAGACCCAGTACTTC; CDR3: CASSRRDSQETQYF
size: many; V: TRBV11-1; J: TRBJ2-2; D: NA; DNA: TGTGCCAGCAGCTTAGTTATCGCCAGATGGGACACCGGGGAGCTGTTTTTT; CDR3: CASSLVIARWDTGELFF
size: many; V: TRBV28; J: TRBJ2-4; D: NA; DNA: TGTGCCAGCAGCCGAACAGGGCTGTTGAACATTCAGTACTTC; CDR3: CASSRTGLLNIQYF
size: many; V: TRBV29-1; J: TRBJ2-7; D: NA; DNA: TGCAGCTGCAAGGATTTCGGCGGATATTACGAGCAGTACTTC; CDR3: CSCKDFGGYYEQYF
size: many; V: TRBV28; J: TRBJ2-7; D: TRBD2; DNA: TGTGCCATCTTAGCGGGAGGAGGCTACGAGCAGTACTTC; CDR3: CAILAGGGYEQYF
size: once; V: TRBV6-2/TRBV6-3; J: TRBJ2-2; D: NA; DNA: TGTGCCAGCAGTACCCTAACTCCCGGGGAGCTGTTTTTT; CDR3: CASSTLTPGELFF
size: NA; V: TRBV28; J: TRBJ2-2; D: NA; DNA: TGTGCCAGCATCGAGGGGTCCGGGCATGGCGGGGAGCTGTTTTTT; CDR3: CASIEGSGHGGELFF
size: NA; V: TRBV6-5; J: TRBJ2-4; D: NA; DNA: TGTGCCAGCAGTTCGATCGAGGGAGGCAGCAAAAACATTCAGTACTTC; CDR3: CASSSIEGGSKNIQYF
size: NA; V: TRBV12-3/TRBV12-4; J: TRBJ1-5; D: TRBD1; DNA: TGTGCCAGCAGTCCACAGGGGAGAGAAGATCAGCCCCAGCATTTT; CDR3: CASSPQGREDQPQHF
size: NA; V: TRBV7-7; J: TRBJ1-1; D: NA; DNA: TGTGCTAGCAGCTTTAGGGAGAACACTGAAGCTTTCTTT; CDR3: CASSFRENTEAFF
size: many; V: TRBV20-1; J: TRBJ1-1; D: NA; DNA: TGCAGTGCTAGCCCCCAGGCCGGCGGCACTGAAGCTTTCTTT; CDR3: CSASPQAGGTEAFF
size: once; V: TRBV29-1; J: TRBJ1-5; D: NA; DNA: TGCAGCGTTGAAGTCGGGGGGCAGCCCCAGCATTTT; CDR3: CSVEVGGQPQHF
size: NA; V: TRBV28; J: TRBJ1-2; D: NA; DNA: TGTGCCTGGAACCCGGTGGGGGGCGACTATGGCTACACCTTC; CDR3: CAWNPVGGDYGYTF
size: many; V: TRBV29-1; J: TRBJ2-7; D: TRBD1; DNA: TGCAGCGGAAAGGACAGGGGGCAGGTGCAGTACTTC; CDR3: CSGKDRGQVQYF
size: many; V: TRBV28; J: TRBJ1-1; D: NA; DNA: TGTGCCAGCAGTCCCCGATCGATTAACACTGAAGCTTTCTTT; CDR3: CASSPRSINTEAFF
size: NA; V: TRBV6-1; J: TRBJ2-2; D: NA; DNA: TGTGCCAGCAGTCGCACTTCACTGTTGGGGGATACCGGGGAGCTGTTTTTT; CDR3: CASSRTSLLGDTGELFF
size: many; V: TRBV5-6; J: TRBJ2-7; D: NA; DNA: TGTGCCAGCAGCTTTAGCAGCGCCGTATACGAGCAGTACTTC; CDR3: CASSFSSAVYEQYF
size: many; V: TRBV7-2; J: TRBJ1-6; D: NA; DNA: TGTGCCAGCAGCCCGCTCTCTGCCTCACCCCTCCACTTT; CDR3: CASSPLSASPLHF